This is a list of T cell receptor beta chains from one sample in a study of beta chain features in type 1 diabetes. Repertoires were generated with immunoSEQ multiplex PCR, while TCRdb's copy carries only in-frame clones and drops some. The profile shows 900,000 or so clones, under 20% of them singletons. Sequencing used naive CD4+ T cells from blood. These receptors were obtained from a woman aged 18-30 years in good health. The CDR3 runs from the conserved cysteine through the conserved F or W. A D gene is named only where the DNA matches it firmly. The size of a clone is reported for some rows only, either as once, few or many, or as a class for expanded clones.

V: TRBV25-1; J: TRBJ2-3; D: -; size: few; DNA: TGTGCCAGCAGTGAAAGAGGGAACAGGGGGGGTACAGATACGCAGTATTTT; CDR3: CASSERGNRGGTDTQYF
V: TRBV11-1; J: TRBJ2-1; D: TRBD2; size: few; DNA: TGTGCCAGCAGCACCACTAGCGGAGCCTACAATGAGCAGTTCTTC; CDR3: CASSTTSGAYNEQFF
V: TRBV7-2; J: TRBJ2-7; D: TRBD1; size: -; DNA: TGTGCCAGCAGCCCCGGGACAGGAACCTACGAGCAGTACTTC; CDR3: CASSPGTGTYEQYF
V: TRBV5-6; J: TRBJ2-6; D: TRBD2; size: -; DNA: TGTGCCAGCAGCTTGGAAGTAGCGGGAGACTCTGGGGCCAACGTCCTGACTTTC; CDR3: CASSLEVAGDSGANVLTF
V: TRBV7-9; J: TRBJ1-2; D: -; size: -; DNA: TGTGCCAGCAGCCCCGACAGTAACTATGGCTACACCTTC; CDR3: CASSPDSNYGYTF
V: TRBV25-1; J: TRBJ2-1; D: TRBD1; size: few; DNA: TGTGCCAGCAGTGAATGGGGGACAGGGTTGGATGAGCAGTTCTTC; CDR3: CASSEWGTGLDEQFF
V: TRBV4-1; J: TRBJ2-7; D: -; size: -; DNA: TGCGCCAGCAGCCAAGATCCAGGGACGACCCCGCAGTACTTC; CDR3: CASSQDPGTTPQYF
V: TRBV27; J: TRBJ2-5; D: TRBD1; size: -; DNA: TGTGCCAGCAGACCAACAGGGGTTTGGGAAGAAACCCAGTACTTC; CDR3: CASRPTGVWEETQYF
V: TRBV7-2; J: TRBJ2-4; D: TRBD2; size: -; DNA: TGTGCCAGCAGTCATACACCTGAGACTAGCGGGAGGGGGATGAAGTACTTC; CDR3: CASSHTPETSGRGMKYF
V: TRBV28; J: TRBJ2-1; D: -; size: -; DNA: TGTGCCAGCACCCGAGGATGGAGCTCCTACAATGAGCAGTTCTTC; CDR3: CASTRGWSSYNEQFF
V: TRBV6-5; J: TRBJ2-1; D: -; size: few; DNA: TGTGCCAGCAGTTACGCGGAATACAATGAGCAGTTCTTC; CDR3: CASSYAEYNEQFF
V: TRBV28; J: TRBJ2-6; D: TRBD1; size: -; DNA: TGTGCCAGCCAAACAGGGGATGCTGCTGGGGCCAACGTCCTGACTTTC; CDR3: CASQTGDAAGANVLTF
V: TRBV6-5; J: TRBJ2-7; D: TRBD1; size: -; DNA: TGTGCCAGCAGTTATGGACAGGGAAGGGCCTTCAAGTACTTC; CDR3: CASSYGQGRAFKYF
V: TRBV28; J: TRBJ2-1; D: TRBD1; size: few; DNA: TGTGCCAGCAGTGCCCGACAGGGTTTGTCTTACAATGAGCAGTTCTTC; CDR3: CASSARQGLSYNEQFF
V: TRBV7-9; J: TRBJ2-6; D: -; size: -; DNA: TGTGCCAGCAGCTTGGCCAGGTCTGGGGCCAACGTCCTGACTTTC; CDR3: CASSLARSGANVLTF
V: TRBV7-2; J: TRBJ2-3; D: TRBD2; size: -; DNA: TGTGCCAGCAGCCCAGCCCGCAGAGGGGAGGGGTGGACAGATACGCAGTATTTT; CDR3: CASSPARRGEGWTDTQYF
V: TRBV28; J: TRBJ2-1; D: -; size: -; DNA: TGTGCCAGCAGTTTTACCCCGCCCTTCGTGAACAATGAGCAGTTCTTC; CDR3: CASSFTPPFVNNEQFF
V: TRBV19; J: TRBJ1-5; D: TRBD1; size: few; DNA: TGTGCCAGCCACAAGGGGACAGTCTATCAGCCCCAGCATTTT; CDR3: CASHKGTVYQPQHF
V: TRBV28; J: TRBJ2-7; D: -; size: -; DNA: TGTGCCAGCGAGGTAGATATATCCTACGAGCAGTACTTC; CDR3: CASEVDISYEQYF
V: TRBV2; J: TRBJ1-1; D: TRBD1; size: few; DNA: TGTGCCAGCAGTGAAGCAGGACAGGACACTGAAGCTTTCTTT; CDR3: CASSEAGQDTEAFF
V: TRBV28; J: TRBJ2-4; D: TRBD2; size: -; DNA: TGTGCCAGCAGTTTCGCGGCCGGACTAGCGGAAAACATTCAGTACTTC; CDR3: CASSFAAGLAENIQYF
V: TRBV27; J: TRBJ2-7; D: -; size: few; DNA: TGTGCCAGCAGTTACACCGAGCAGTACTTC; CDR3: CASSYTEQYF
V: TRBV6-5; J: TRBJ2-7; D: TRBD2; size: -; DNA: TGTGCCAGCAGGGGGACTAGCGGGAACTCCTACGAGCAGTACTTC; CDR3: CASRGTSGNSYEQYF
V: TRBV5-4; J: TRBJ2-5; D: -; size: -; DNA: TGTGCCAGCAGACCAACCGGGGCTGGTGAGACCCAGTACTTC; CDR3: CASRPTGAGETQYF
V: TRBV28; J: TRBJ2-7; D: -; size: -; DNA: TGTGCCAGCAGTACCTCCAGGACAGGACGCCCTGGGACTAGAATTTACGAGCAGTACTTC; CDR3: CASSTSRTGRPGTRIYEQYF
V: TRBV2; J: TRBJ2-1; D: -; size: -; DNA: TGTGCCAGCAGTGAATGGGGGGATAATGAGCAGTTCTTC; CDR3: CASSEWGDNEQFF
V: TRBV7-2; J: TRBJ1-1; D: TRBD1; size: few; DNA: TGTGCCAGCAGCATAACAGGGGGCTACACTGAAGCTTTCTTT; CDR3: CASSITGGYTEAFF
V: TRBV7-3; J: TRBJ2-1; D: TRBD2; size: few; DNA: TGTGCCAGCAGCTCGAGACTAGCCGGAGAGCAGTTCTTC; CDR3: CASSSRLAGEQFF
V: TRBV27; J: TRBJ2-1; D: -; size: few; DNA: TGTGCCAGCAGGGATTACAGGGTGGAGTCCCACAATGAGCAGTTCTTC; CDR3: CASRDYRVESHNEQFF
V: TRBV28; J: TRBJ2-7; D: -; size: few; DNA: TGTGCCAGCACTCCAGGCACGAGCTCCTACGAGCAGTACTTC; CDR3: CASTPGTSSYEQYF
V: TRBV7-9; J: TRBJ1-2; D: -; size: -; DNA: TGTGCCAGCAGCCCGCGGGACGCATTCTATGGCTACACCTTC; CDR3: CASSPRDAFYGYTF
V: TRBV7-2; J: TRBJ2-1; D: -; size: many; DNA: TGTGCCAGCAGCTTTTACAATGAGCAGTTCTTC; CDR3: CASSFYNEQFF
V: TRBV28; J: TRBJ1-2; D: -; size: few; DNA: TGTGCCAGCTCGCAGGGCGCCTATGGCTACACCTTC; CDR3: CASSQGAYGYTF
V: TRBV15; J: TRBJ2-1; D: TRBD2; size: few; DNA: TGTGCCACCAGCATCCTTCAAGCGGGAGGCCGCAATGAGCAGTTCTTC; CDR3: CATSILQAGGRNEQFF
V: TRBV7-3; J: TRBJ2-5; D: -; size: -; DNA: TGTGCCAGCAGCCTAGGAAGGGACAGCGGGGGAGAGACCCAGTACTTC; CDR3: CASSLGRDSGGETQYF
V: TRBV4-3; J: TRBJ2-6; D: TRBD1; size: -; DNA: TGCGCCAGCAGCCCGGACAGGACCTCTGGGGCCAACGTCCTGACTTTC; CDR3: CASSPDRTSGANVLTF
V: TRBV11-2; J: TRBJ2-7; D: TRBD1; size: few; DNA: TGTGCCAGCAGCAGCACAGGGGTCGAGCAGTACTTC; CDR3: CASSSTGVEQYF
V: TRBV7-9; J: TRBJ2-7; D: -; size: -; DNA: TGTGCCAGCAGCTTCGGGACCGACCGCTACGAGCAGTACTTC; CDR3: CASSFGTDRYEQYF
V: TRBV7-3; J: TRBJ2-1; D: -; size: -; DNA: TGTGCCAGCAGCTTAAACACACAGGGAATCAATGAGCAGTTCTTC; CDR3: CASSLNTQGINEQFF
V: TRBV19; J: TRBJ2-1; D: TRBD2; size: -; DNA: TGTGCCAGTAGAAAGACTAGCGGGAGTTCCTACAATGAGCAGTTCTTC; CDR3: CASRKTSGSSYNEQFF
V: TRBV4-2; J: TRBJ2-1; D: -; size: -; DNA: TGTGCCAGCAGCCAAGAAGTGGGGGGACCTGGGCAGTTCTTC; CDR3: CASSQEVGGPGQFF
V: TRBV10-3; J: TRBJ2-1; D: TRBD2; size: -; DNA: TGTGCCATAAAATCCGGGACTAGCGGCTACAATGAGCAGTTCTTC; CDR3: CAIKSGTSGYNEQFF
V: TRBV7-3; J: TRBJ2-2; D: -; size: -; DNA: TGTGCCAGCAGCTTAAACGGCCACACCGGGGAGCTGTTTTTT; CDR3: CASSLNGHTGELFF
V: TRBV19; J: TRBJ2-5; D: TRBD2; size: -; DNA: TGTGCCAGTCGTCGACTAGCGGGAGGGCGAGAGACCCAGTACTTC; CDR3: CASRRLAGGRETQYF
V: TRBV7-2; J: TRBJ2-7; D: TRBD1; size: few; DNA: TGTGCCAGCAGCTTAAGGGACAGGGGGTACGAGCAGTACTTC; CDR3: CASSLRDRGYEQYF
V: TRBV7-2; J: TRBJ2-3; D: -; size: few; DNA: TGTGCCAGCAGCTTAGCTGCCAGCACAGATACGCAGTATTTT; CDR3: CASSLAASTDTQYF
V: TRBV7-9; J: TRBJ2-5; D: TRBD2; size: once; DNA: TGTGCCAGCAGCCCCGGGACTAGACAAGAGACCCAGTACTTC; CDR3: CASSPGTRQETQYF
V: TRBV11-1; J: TRBJ2-5; D: TRBD2; size: -; DNA: TGTGCCAGCAGCTTAACTAGCGGGCACCGTCGGACCCAGTACTTC; CDR3: CASSLTSGHRRTQYF
V: TRBV4-3; J: TRBJ2-1; D: TRBD2; size: -; DNA: TGCGCCAGCAGCCAAGATTTCGGACTAGCGGGAGGACGCGATGAGCAGTTCTTC; CDR3: CASSQDFGLAGGRDEQFF
V: TRBV6-5; J: TRBJ2-7; D: TRBD2; size: few; DNA: TGTGCCAGCAGTGTAGGGAGCGGGAGGGCCCGCGAGCAGTACTTC; CDR3: CASSVGSGRAREQYF
V: TRBV2; J: TRBJ2-7; D: -; size: few; DNA: TGTGCCAGCAGTGGACCAGGGCGATCTGGTGAGCAGTACTTC; CDR3: CASSGPGRSGEQYF
V: TRBV4-3; J: TRBJ2-7; D: TRBD1; size: few; DNA: TGCGCCAGCAGCCAAGGAGTGCAGGGGGCCTACGAGCAGTACTTC; CDR3: CASSQGVQGAYEQYF
V: TRBV19; J: TRBJ2-7; D: -; size: few; DNA: TGTGCCAGTAGGGAGGGGACCGACGACGAGCAGTACTTC; CDR3: CASREGTDDEQYF
V: TRBV7-5; J: TRBJ1-1; D: -; size: -; DNA: TGTGCCAGAAGCCCAAGATCGAACACTGAAGCTTTCTTT; CDR3: CARSPRSNTEAFF